The T cell receptor (beta chain) described here comes from a study of cytomegalovirus exposure and HLA in healthy donors. 60 Vbeta and 13 Jbeta primers were used in PCR. Assay used: immunoSEQ multiplex PCR; TCRdb lists only in-frame clones, some missing. The sample holds 170,000 or so clones; around 80% are singletons and the top ten take 1.9%. This clone has just a few counts. Looked up from germline, CDR1 is SGHNT and CDR2 is YENEEA. The V and J ends lost 5 bases and 1 base, in that order; junction bases with no gene match: 5. The CDR3 totals 15 residues. The sequenced sample was PBMCs. This TCR came from a man younger than 35 in good health and CMV-seronegative. The genes are TRBV11-3 and TRBJ2-3, with 8 bases lining up with TRBD2. The CDR3 sequence: CASSPPLAGTDTQYF. CDR3 nucleotides: TGTGCCAGCAGCCCCCCACTAGCGGGCACAGATACGCAGTATTTT. Full variable domain (remainder filled in from reference TRBV11-3 and TRBJ2-3): EAGVVQSPRYKIIEKKQPVAFWCNPISGHNTLYWYLQNLGQGPELLIRYENEEAVDDSQLPKDRFSAERLKGVDSTLKIQPAELGDSAVYLCASSPPLAGTDTQYFGPGTRLTVL.